The 24 T cell receptor beta chains listed next were all sequenced from one sample in a study of Graves' ophthalmopathy and Graves' hyperthyroidism. The study amplified TCR beta CDR3 regions using RNA transcripts. First-round RT-PCR with HTBI primers preceded a second-round multiplex PCR. From the multiplex PCR reads, TCRdb called clonotypes with MiXCR, one entry per CDR3 protein. The data hold about 380,000 distinct CDR3 sequences, with 15% to 19% observed a single time. Input material: peripheral blood. Receptors were obtained from a woman between 18 and 29 years old with stable Graves' hyperthyroidism.

This clonotype was counted ten times or more. The chain uses TRBV20-1 and TRBJ1-2, with 7 bases identical to TRBD1. The V gene end was trimmed by 3 bases and the J gene end by 2 bases; junction bases not matched to a gene: 6. Germline V CDR1 and CDR2: DFQATT, SNEGSKA (reference sequence). This CDR3 has 14 amino acids. The CDR3 nucleotides read TGCAGTGCTAGGGGGACAGATTGGAACTATGGCTACACCTTC. It is translated as CSARGTDWNYGYTF.

This clonotype was detected many times. The chain carries TRBV2 and TRBJ1-1, with D uncertain. Germline V gene sequence: CDR1 SNHLY, CDR2 FYNNEI. The CDR3 spans 12 residues. Trimming took off 4 bases at V and 1 base at J, with 4 bases between the two ends. CDR3 protein: CASSAPNTEAFF. The CDR3 region has the DNA TGTGCCAGCAGTGCCCCGAACACTGAAGCTTTCTTT.

CDR3 amino acids: CASSYPDRGYGYTF. The CDR3, as DNA: TGTGCCAGCAGCTACCCTGACAGGGGCTATGGCTACACCTTC. The chain links TRBV5-6 to TRBJ1-2, with 8 bases identical to TRBD1. This CDR3 has 14 amino acids. Unmatched junction bases numbered 5, after V lost 3 bases and J lost 4 bases. From germline, CDR1 is SGHDT and CDR2 YYEEEE.

Ten or more counts support this clonotype. This chain joins TRBV5-1 and TRBJ1-2; 9 bases agree with TRBD1. Germline lookup yields CDR1 SGHRS and CDR2 YFSETQ. After removal of 0 bases from V and 6 bases from J, the junction contained 3 bases not matched to a gene. This CDR3 comprises 14 residues. Written as DNA, the CDR3 is TGCGCCAGCAGCTTGGGAGGACAGGGGAATGGCTACACCTTC. Translation gives CASSLGGQGNGYTF.

This clonotype has ten or more counts. The conserved closing phenylalanine or tryptophan is absent in this CDR3, likely reflecting a read error. The chain joins TRBV24-1 to TRBJ1-1, with 8 positions matching TRBD1. Trimming took 3 bases from V and 5 from J; bases not matched to a gene: 10. Germline lookup yields CDR1 KGHDR and CDR2 SFDVKD. CDR3 length: 16 residues. CDR3 protein: CATSDTGTGTKTEAFS. CDR3 nucleotides: TGTGCCACCAGTGATACCGGGACAGGAACGAAAACTGAAGCTTTCTCT.

This clonotype was recorded at least ten times. The chain joins TRBV14 to TRBJ1-2; D remains unclear. The germline gives CDR1 SGHDN, CDR2 FVKESK. This CDR3 contains 14 residues. Trimming cost V 0 bases and J 4 bases, with 9 bases left between them. CDR3 nucleotides: TGTGCCAGCAGCCAAGATGGGGTCTCCTATGGCTACACCTTC. Its protein product is CASSQDGVSYGYTF.

This clonotype was detected only once. A much more abundant neighbour one base away suggests this may be a read error. The V and J genes are TRBV9 and TRBJ2-7, with D perhaps matching TRBD2 (5 bases). CDR3 size: 14 residues. Germline V gives CDR1 SGDLS, CDR2 YYNGEE. As DNA, the CDR3 is TGTGTCAGCAGCATCGACCCTGGAGGCTACGAGCAGTACTTC. Translated, it gives CVSSIDPGGYEQYF.

This clonotype has ten or more counts. The chain has TRBV20-1 and TRBJ1-2; TRBD1 might be the D (5 bases). Germline V CDR1 and CDR2: DFQATT, SNEGSKA (reference sequence). The CDR3 runs to 13 residues. Trimming removed 5 bases from V and 4 bases from J, with 14 bases in between. The CDR3 loop is CSAPVGQGYGYTF. CDR3 nucleotide sequence: TGCAGTGCTCCAGTCGGGCAGGGCTATGGCTACACCTTC.

This clonotype was counted at least ten times. The chain uses TRBV9 and TRBJ2-7, with D possibly being TRBD2 (6 bases). The CDR3 has 13 amino acids. Trimming removed 1 base from V and 5 bases from J, with 10 bases in between. The germline V gene has CDR1 SGDLS and CDR2 YYNGEE. DNA of the CDR3: TGTGCCAGCAGCGTATCGGGACTCGACGAGCAGTACTTC. As protein: CASSVSGLDEQYF.

This clonotype appeared many times. This sequence joins TRBV7-2 and TRBJ2-7, with 7 bases matching TRBD1. The CDR3 has 14 amino acids. The germline V gene encodes CDR1 SGHTA and CDR2 FQGNSA. With 1 base clipped from V and 7 bases from J, the junction kept 7 bases outside the gene matches. The CDR3 region is CASSLGQGPREQYF. The CDR3 region has the DNA TGTGCCAGCAGCTTAGGACAGGGCCCGCGGGAGCAGTACTTC.

The chain has TRBV4-1 and TRBJ2-7, with 8 bases fitting TRBD1. Germline loops: CDR1 MGHRA, CDR2 YSYEKL. The CDR3 contains 16 residues. J lost 3 bases, V lost 1 base, and 8 bases had no gene match. CDR3 DNA sequence: TGCGCCAGCAGCCAAGCTGGACAGGGTTCTTTCTACGAGCAGTACTTC. The encoded protein is CASSQAGQGSFYEQYF.

This clonotype was recorded at least ten times. The chain employs TRBV7-2 and TRBJ2-7; D possibly corresponds to TRBD2 (5 bases). The CDR3 extends over 15 amino acids. V was trimmed by 0 bases and J by 0 bases, leaving 9 bases between them. Germline CDR1 SGHTA, CDR2 FQGNSA. The CDR3 here is CASSLAVGGSYEQYF. CDR3 nucleotides: TGTGCCAGCAGCTTAGCAGTCGGAGGCTCCTACGAGCAGTACTTC.

Ten or more counts support this clonotype. The J gene is TRBJ2-7, the V gene TRBV12-3 or TRBV12-4; D ambiguous. Trimming took 0 bases from V and 6 from J, leaving 9 bases between them. This CDR3 region has 13 residues. The CDR3 bases are TGTGCCAGCAGTTTAGCGAGGAAAGGCGAGCAGTACTTC. Its translation: CASSLARKGEQYF.

This clonotype appeared many times. In DNA, the CDR3 is TGTGCCACCAGCAGAGAGGGGTTAGGCGACTATGCTACGTATTTT. As protein: CATSREGLGDYATYF. This chain links TRBV15 with TRBJ2-3, with a tentative D call TRBD2 (5 bases). The CDR3 covers 15 residues. Trimming pared 0 bases from V and 14 bases from J, leaving 21 bases between. The germline gives CDR1 LNHNV, CDR2 YYDKDF (reference sequence).

This clonotype was seen at least ten times. The CDR3: CASSPPRDRSHAFF. Written as DNA, the CDR3 is TGTGCCAGCAGTCCCCCCCGGGACAGATCCCATGCTTTCTTT. The chain has TRBV12-3 or TRBV12-4 and TRBJ1-1; 7 bases align to TRBD1. Trimming removed 5 bases from V and 11 bases from J; junction bases left unmatched: 14. This CDR3 contains 14 residues.

The chain joins TRBV7-9 to TRBJ2-7; unclear D gene. Trimming took 4 bases from V and 2 from J, leaving 15 bases between them. The CDR3 is 15 amino acids. Germline-derived CDR1 and CDR2 are SEHNR and FQNEAQ (reference sequence). CDR3 region: CASSSGFSRTYEQYF. The CDR3 DNA follows: TGTGCCAGCAGCTCGGGTTTTTCCCGGACCTACGAGCAGTACTTC.

The chain is built from TRBV7-9 and TRBJ1-1; TRBD1 agrees at 8 bases. The CDR3 is 14 amino acids. Germline trimming cut 5 bases from V and 10 bases from J; bases unmatched to any gene: 12. Germline CDR1 is SEHNR and CDR2 is FQNEAQ (reference sequence). The CDR3: CASSLGQVEKVAFF. CDR3 sequence (DNA): TGTGCCAGCAGCCTGGGACAGGTCGAAAAGGTAGCTTTCTTT.

This clonotype was counted at least ten times. The J gene is TRBJ2-7, the V gene TRBV6-1; TRBD1 agrees at 9 bases. The CDR3 is 15 residues long. Germline V CDR1 and CDR2: MNHNS, SASEGT. V was pared by 6 bases and J by 2 bases, with 8 bases of the junction left unmatched. The CDR3 DNA is TGTGCCAGCAGGAACCACAGGGGGCGCCCCTACGAGCAGTACTTC. Translating gives CASRNHRGRPYEQYF.

This clonotype was seen ten or more times. V gene TRBV6-5 combines with J gene TRBJ1-5, with TRBD1 identical over 8 bases. Germline CDR1 is MNHEY and CDR2 is SVGAGI. V lost 0 bases and J lost 3; bases outside the gene matches: 7. The CDR3 sequence is 17 residues long. The CDR3 DNA follows: TGTGCCAGCAGTTACTCGATCAGGGGGCGCGACAATCAGCCCCAGCATTTT. Protein: CASSYSIRGRDNQPQHF.

This clonotype was counted ten times or more. The chain links TRBV10-1 to TRBJ1-1; D not resolved. The CDR3 has 13 residues. V was trimmed by 3 bases and J by 2 bases, leaving 7 bases between them. Germline lookup yields CDR1 WNHNN and CDR2 SYGVQD (reference sequence). CDR3 residues: CASSEIRNTEAFF. For the CDR3, the DNA is TGCGCCAGCAGTGAAATTCGTAACACTGAAGCTTTCTTT.

The table lists this clonotype with many counts. V is TRBV6-1 and J is TRBJ1-1; D possibly corresponds to TRBD1 (5 bases). Trimming pared 8 bases from V and 2 bases from J, leaving 9 bases between. CDR1 MNHNS and CDR2 SASEGT come from the germline V gene. This CDR3 spans 12 amino acids. This CDR3 is CASRDLNTEAFF. The CDR3 region has the DNA TGTGCCAGCCGGGACCTTAACACTGAAGCTTTCTTT.

The V call is TRBV5-1, the J call TRBJ2-2; 8 bases are a match to TRBD2. Germline CDR1 reads SGHRS; CDR2 reads YFSETQ. The trim removed 0 bases at V and 2 bases at J, leaving 9 bases unmatched. The CDR3 sequence is 18 residues long. The CDR3 DNA sequence: TGCGCCAGCAGCTTGGATCCAGCGGGAGCCCCTAACACCGGGGAGCTGTTTTTT. This translates into CASSLDPAGAPNTGELFF.

This clonotype turned up a few times. The gene calls are TRBV4-1 and TRBJ2-2; the D gene is possibly TRBD1 (6 bases). CDR1 and CDR2 (germline): MGHRA, YSYEKL. This CDR3 spans 14 amino acids. Between the trimmed V and J ends, which lost 8 bases and 2 bases, there was a span of 12 bases. The CDR3 coding sequence is TGCGCCAGCGCAGGGGTGGGTAACACCGGGGAGCTGTTTTTT. This codes for CASAGVGNTGELFF.

The chain is built from TRBV3-1 and TRBJ1-6; possibly TRBD1 for D (5 bases). The V and J ends lost 4 bases and 7 bases respectively, with 14 bases between them. Germline CDR1 reads LGHDT; CDR2 reads YNNKEL (reference sequence). This CDR3 contains 15 residues. CDR3 region: CASSPSGTENSPLHF. In DNA form, the CDR3 reads TGTGCCAGCAGCCCCTCGGGGACCGAAAATTCACCCCTCCACTTT.